Listed here are 12 T cell receptor beta chains from one sample, sequenced in a study of blood T cell repertoires in COVID-19. The protocol was immunoSEQ multiplex PCR, while the TCRdb copy is restricted to in-frame clones and leaves out a portion. The data hold about 60,000 clones, with around 87% observed a single time. Sequencing was carried out using peripheral blood. Source of these receptors: a man aged 60 to 69 with active COVID-19.

This chain joins TRBV5-6 and TRBJ2-3; a possible D gene is TRBD2 (5 bases). The CDR3 length is 16 residues. Germline loops: CDR1 SGHDT, CDR2 YYEEEE. V gave up 6 bases and J gave up 1 base, with 18 bases separating them. In DNA, the CDR3 is TGTGCCAGCAACCAACTAGGGTCGAGGGGCACAGATACGCAGTATTTT. Its translation is CASNQLGSRGTDTQYF.

The chain recombines TRBV6-1 with TRBJ2-3; maybe TRBD1 (5 bases). Germline CDR1 reads MNHNS; CDR2 reads SASEGT. Trimming removed 4 bases at V and 1 base at J, with 18 bases between. This CDR3 region has 17 residues. The DNA of the CDR3 is TGTGCCAGCAGTGGCTCCCCAGGGATCATCGGCACAGATACGCAGTATTTT. This translates into CASSGSPGIIGTDTQYF.

The rearrangement joins TRBV3-1 (or the pseudogene TRBV3-2) to TRBJ1-5; D ambiguous. Germline loops: CDR1 LGHDT, CDR2 YNNKEL (reference sequence). Between the trimmed V and J ends, which lost 4 bases and 2 bases, there was a span of 9 bases. The CDR3 contains 14 residues. CDR3 coding DNA: TGTGCCAGCAGCCTTCGGGTAGGCAATCAGCCCCAGCATTTT. This codes for CASSLRVGNQPQHF.

The V and J genes are TRBV28 and TRBJ2-2; 7 bases match TRBD1. Looked up from germline, CDR1 is MDHEN and CDR2 is SYDVKM. Trimming took 6 bases from V and 6 from J; bases not matched to a gene: 10. CDR3 length: 15 residues. As DNA, the CDR3 is TGTGCCAGCAGCCAGCCTCGACAGGGTCCCGGGGAGCTGTTTTTT. Its protein is CASSQPRQGPGELFF.

The chain joins TRBV20-1 to TRBJ2-3; possible D gene TRBD2, 6 bases. Germline values: CDR1 DFQATT, CDR2 SNEGSKA (reference sequence). Trimming took off 1 base at V and 12 bases at J, with 11 bases between the two ends. This CDR3 region has 11 residues. This CDR3 is CSARVTAGQYF. CDR3 sequence (DNA): TGCAGTGCTAGAGTTACCGCGGGACAGTATTTT.

The chain uses TRBV15 and TRBJ2-5; D gene unclear. Germline V gene lookup returns CDR1 LNHNV and CDR2 YYDKDF (reference sequence). Deletions cut 0 bases from V and 3 bases from J, with 5 bases between. This CDR3 region has 13 residues. The CDR3 nucleotides are TGTGCCACCAGCAGAGATCAGGAAGAGACCCAGTACTTC. Translating gives CATSRDQEETQYF.

This rearrangement joins TRBV4-1 to TRBJ2-7; 9 positions agree with TRBD2. The trim removed 1 base at V and 3 bases at J, leaving 4 bases unmatched. In germline, CDR1 is MGHRA, CDR2 YSYEKL. This CDR3 is 15 amino acids long. CDR3 sequence (DNA): TGCGCCAGCAGCCAAGGGCTAGCGGGATTCTACGAGCAGTACTTC. Translating gives CASSQGLAGFYEQYF.

The chain is built from TRBV7-2 and TRBJ2-3; D call uncertain. The CDR3 has 14 residues. CDR1 SGHTA and CDR2 FQGNSA come from the germline V gene. Trimming shortened V by 5 bases and J by 9 bases, and 18 bases separated the two germline ends. The CDR3 sequence: CASSTSSVKETQYF. The CDR3 DNA is TGTGCCAGCAGCACGAGTTCGGTAAAGGAGACGCAGTATTTT. Supplemented by reference TRBV7-2 and TRBJ2-3, the full variable domain reads GAGVSQSPSNKVTEKGKDVELRCDPISGHTALYWYRQSLGQGLEFLIYFQGNSAPDKSGLPSDRFSAERTGGSVSTLTIQRTQQEDSAVYLCASSTSSVKETQYFGPGTRLTVL.

This clone was seen more than once but under ten times. This chain connects TRBV3-1 (or the pseudogene TRBV3-2) to TRBJ2-7; the match to TRBD2 covers 13 bases. CDR1 and CDR2 (germline): LGHDT, YNNKEL (reference sequence). J gave up 6 bases and V 0 bases, and 5 bases lay outside the gene matches. CDR3 length equals 16 residues. This chain's CDR3 is CASSQDLRLAGGEQYF. The CDR3 DNA reads as TGTGCCAGCAGCCAAGATCTCCGACTAGCGGGGGGCGAGCAGTACTTC.

This clone was observed once. This chain links TRBV30 with TRBJ2-7; D possibly corresponds to TRBD1 (7 bases). Per the germline V gene, CDR1 is GTSNPN and CDR2 is SVGIG (reference sequence). Trimming stripped 2 bases from V and 3 bases from J, with 14 bases between. The CDR3 totals 14 residues. CDR3: CAWSPQGGFYEQYF. The CDR3 region has the DNA TGTGCCTGGAGTCCCCAGGGGGGTTTCTACGAGCAGTACTTC.

As concerns this clone: At one end the junction does not follow the germline gene, possibly because of a read error. Additional DNA sequences in this sample encode the identical CDR3. The chain links TRBV28 to TRBJ1-5; D gene ambiguous. Germline CDR1 is MDHEN and CDR2 is SYDVKM. The CDR3 length is 14 residues. CDR3 DNA sequence: TGTGCCAGCAGCTTATCCGGACCGGGACAGCCCCAGCATTTT. This codes for CASSLSGPGQPQHF. The full variable domain, in which reference TRBV28 and TRBJ1-5 provide the parts outside the CDR3, is DVKVTQSSRYLVKRTGEKVFLECVQDMDHENMFWYRQDPGLGLRLIYFSYDVKMKEKGDIPEGYSVSREKKERFSLILESASTNQTSMYLCASSLSGPGQPQHFGDGTRLSIL.

The V and J genes are TRBV7-2 and TRBJ2-7; TRBD2 matches 11 bases. CDR1 SGHTA and CDR2 FQGNSA come from the germline V gene. The ends lost 1 base at V and 3 bases at J; junction bases unmatched: 5. The CDR3 is made up of 16 amino acids. As DNA, the CDR3 is TGTGCCAGCAGCTTAGTAGGACTAGCGGGTAACTACGAGCAGTACTTC. This sequence encodes CASSLVGLAGNYEQYF. Based on the CDR3 plus reference TRBV7-2 and TRBJ2-7, the full variable domain is GAGVSQSPSNKVTEKGKDVELRCDPISGHTALYWYRQSLGQGLEFLIYFQGNSAPDKSGLPSDRFSAERTGGSVSTLTIQRTQQEDSAVYLCASSLVGLAGNYEQYFGPGTRLTVT.